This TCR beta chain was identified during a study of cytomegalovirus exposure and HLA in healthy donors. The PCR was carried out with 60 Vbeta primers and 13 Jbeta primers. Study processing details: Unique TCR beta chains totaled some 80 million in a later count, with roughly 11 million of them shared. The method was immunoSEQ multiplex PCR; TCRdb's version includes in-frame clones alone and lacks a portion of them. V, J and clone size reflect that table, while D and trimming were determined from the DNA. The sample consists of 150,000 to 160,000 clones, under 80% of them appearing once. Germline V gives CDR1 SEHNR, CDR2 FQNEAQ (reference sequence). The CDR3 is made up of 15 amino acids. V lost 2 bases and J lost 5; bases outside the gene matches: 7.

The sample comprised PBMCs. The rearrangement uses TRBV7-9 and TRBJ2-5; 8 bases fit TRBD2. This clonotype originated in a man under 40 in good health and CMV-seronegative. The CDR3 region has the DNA TGTGCCAGCAGCTTATCCTCGGGGGGGCGGGAGACCCAGTACTTC. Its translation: CASSLSSGGRETQYF.